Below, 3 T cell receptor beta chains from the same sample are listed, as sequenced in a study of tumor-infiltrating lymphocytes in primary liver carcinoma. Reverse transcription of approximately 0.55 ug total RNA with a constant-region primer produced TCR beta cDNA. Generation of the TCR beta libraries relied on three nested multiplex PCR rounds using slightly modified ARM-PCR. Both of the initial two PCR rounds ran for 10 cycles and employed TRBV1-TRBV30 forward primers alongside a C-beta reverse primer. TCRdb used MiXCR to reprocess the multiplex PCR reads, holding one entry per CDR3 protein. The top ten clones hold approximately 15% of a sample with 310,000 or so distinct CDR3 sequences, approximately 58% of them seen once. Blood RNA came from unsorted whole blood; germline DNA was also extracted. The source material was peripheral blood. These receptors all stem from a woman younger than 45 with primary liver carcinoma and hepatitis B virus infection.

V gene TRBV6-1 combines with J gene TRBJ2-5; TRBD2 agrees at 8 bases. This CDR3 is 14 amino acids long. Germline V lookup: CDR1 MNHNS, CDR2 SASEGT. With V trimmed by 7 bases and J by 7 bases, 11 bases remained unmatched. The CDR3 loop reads CASTNKRERATQYF. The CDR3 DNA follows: TGTGCCAGCACTAATAAGCGGGAGAGGGCGACCCAGTACTTC.

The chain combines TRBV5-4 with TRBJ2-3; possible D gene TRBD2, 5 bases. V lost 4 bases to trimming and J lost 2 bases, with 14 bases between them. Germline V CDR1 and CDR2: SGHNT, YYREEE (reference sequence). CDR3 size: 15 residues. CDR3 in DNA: TGTGCCAGCAGCCTGGCGGGCCCCACCACAGATACGCAGTATTTT. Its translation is CASSLAGPTTDTQYF.

The CDR3 is CASTGKGANSPLHF. As DNA, the CDR3 is TGTGCCAGCACCGGGAAAGGGGCCAATTCACCCCTCCACTTT. This chain uses TRBV5-4 with TRBJ1-6; D perhaps matches TRBD1 (5 bases). Looked up from germline, CDR1 is SGHNT and CDR2 is YYREEE (reference sequence). Trimming removed 6 bases from V and 7 bases from J, with 14 bases in between. The CDR3 is 14 amino acids.